These T cell receptor beta chains were read from a single sample in a study of OX40 agonist ivuxolimab in advanced cancers. Clones were read by immunoSEQ multiplex PCR, and TCRdb kept only the in-frame ones, dropping some. Among 83,000 or so clones listed, 65% to 90% were seen once. This sample comprised CD4+ or CD8+ T cells sorted from blood, obtained in a trial of the OX40 agonist ivuxolimab. These receptors came from an adult with an advanced solid tumor such as melanoma, head and neck, liver or kidney cancer. The CDR3 runs from the conserved cysteine through the conserved F or W. Fields, in order: D gene, clone size, J gene, V gene, CDR3 protein, CDR3 DNA. The D gene is left open where the match is weak. Clone size is not always given. Where it is, it says once, few, many or a class for expanded clones.

d_gene: TRBD1; abundance: NA; j_gene: TRBJ2-1; v_gene: TRBV5-1; CDR3aa: CASSVGTGHNEQFF; CDR3nt: TGCGCCAGCAGCGTCGGGACAGGCCACAATGAGCAGTTCTTC
d_gene: NA; abundance: NA; j_gene: TRBJ1-1; v_gene: TRBV27; CDR3aa: CASSFYGGRAFF; CDR3nt: TGTGCCAGCAGTTTTTATGGGGGAAGGGCTTTCTTT
d_gene: TRBD1; abundance: NA; j_gene: TRBJ2-4; v_gene: TRBV12-5; CDR3aa: CASGSPGTGGPRGAKNIQYF; CDR3nt: TGTGCTAGTGGTTCCCCCGGGACAGGGGGCCCTAGGGGTGCGAAAAACATTCAGTACTTC
d_gene: NA; abundance: NA; j_gene: TRBJ2-1; v_gene: TRBV6-4; CDR3aa: CASSETLSYNEQFF; CDR3nt: TGTGCCAGCAGTGAAACTCTCTCCTACAATGAGCAGTTCTTC
d_gene: NA; abundance: once; j_gene: TRBJ1-4; v_gene: TRBV18; CDR3aa: CASSLQARGGNEKLFF; CDR3nt: TGTGCCAGCTCCCTACAGGCCCGCGGAGGGAATGAAAAACTGTTTTTT
d_gene: NA; abundance: NA; j_gene: TRBJ2-1; v_gene: TRBV11-3; CDR3aa: CASSLDPGSYNEQFF; CDR3nt: TGTGCCAGCAGCTTAGATCCAGGCTCCTACAATGAGCAGTTCTTC
d_gene: NA; abundance: NA; j_gene: TRBJ2-5; v_gene: TRBV6-1; CDR3aa: CATSEVQETQYF; CDR3nt: TGTGCCACGTCGGAGGTTCAAGAGACCCAGTACTTC
d_gene: NA; abundance: NA; j_gene: TRBJ1-1; v_gene: TRBV7-2; CDR3aa: CASRQTQTMNAEAFF; CDR3nt: TGTGCCAGCAGACAAACACAGACGATGAACGCTGAAGCTTTCTTT
d_gene: TRBD1; abundance: NA; j_gene: TRBJ2-2; v_gene: TRBV5-4; CDR3aa: CASQGQGSTGELFF; CDR3nt: TGTGCCAGCCAGGGACAGGGATCGACCGGGGAGCTGTTTTTT
d_gene: NA; abundance: NA; j_gene: TRBJ1-4; v_gene: TRBV27; CDR3aa: CASSMELPPNEKLFF; CDR3nt: TGTGCCAGCAGTATGGAGCTTCCTCCTAATGAAAAACTGTTTTTT
d_gene: NA; abundance: NA; j_gene: TRBJ1-1; v_gene: TRBV6-6; CDR3aa: CASSDKGNTEAFF; CDR3nt: TGTGCCAGCAGTGATAAAGGGAACACTGAAGCTTTCTTT
d_gene: NA; abundance: NA; j_gene: TRBJ1-4; v_gene: TRBV6-5; CDR3aa: CASRQGVEAEKLFF; CDR3nt: TGTGCCAGCAGGCAGGGTGTGGAGGCTGAAAAACTGTTTTTT
d_gene: NA; abundance: NA; j_gene: TRBJ1-1; v_gene: TRBV7-2; CDR3aa: CASSYDRFEAFF; CDR3nt: TGTGCCAGCAGTTACGACAGGTTTGAAGCTTTCTTT
d_gene: TRBD2; abundance: NA; j_gene: TRBJ2-1; v_gene: TRBV5-6; CDR3aa: CASSSLAGQSYNEQFF; CDR3nt: TGTGCCAGCAGCTCCCTAGCGGGACAATCCTACAATGAGCAGTTCTTC